The 26 T cell receptor beta chains below were found in one sample sequenced in a study of cytomegalovirus exposure and HLA in healthy donors. Primers for the PCR totalled 60 Vbeta and 13 Jbeta. Assay: immunoSEQ multiplex PCR; the TCRdb copy retains only in-frame clones and omits some. Of roughly 100,000 clones detected, about 83% appear once; the ten largest clones hold 6% to 7.5%. Input material: PBMCs. These receptors were taken from a man aged 18 to 30 in good health and CMV-seronegative.

J is TRBJ2-5 and V is TRBV15; 9 nucleotides match TRBD1. The V gene's germline CDR1 is LNHNV and CDR2 YYDKDF (reference sequence). This CDR3 is built from 15 residues. V lost 1 base, J lost 5 bases, and 5 bases stayed unmatched. The CDR3 sequence is CATSRGTGVGETQYF. DNA for the CDR3: TGTGCCACCAGCAGAGGGACAGGGGTTGGGGAGACCCAGTACTTC.

The chain joins TRBV12-5 to TRBJ1-5, with 7 bases aligning to TRBD1. In germline, CDR1 is LGHNT, CDR2 FRNRAP. Unmatched junction bases numbered 5, after V lost 2 bases and J lost 4 bases. The CDR3 extends over 15 amino acids. The CDR3 region is CASGLPTGENQPQHF. As DNA, the CDR3 is TGTGCTAGTGGTTTGCCCACAGGGGAGAATCAGCCCCAGCATTTT.

The V gene is TRBV28, the J gene TRBJ2-3; TRBD1 might be the D (5 bases). This CDR3 is 15 amino acids long. Trimming left V 6 bases short and J 6 bases short, with 19 bases between. Germline V gene data show CDR1 as MDHEN and CDR2 as SYDVKM. The CDR3 protein is CASSPAHTYRDTQYF. Written as DNA, the CDR3 is TGTGCCAGCAGCCCCGCACACACATACAGGGATACGCAGTATTTT.

The rearrangement joins TRBV11-2 to TRBJ1-6; no definite D call. V was shortened by 0 bases and J by 9 bases, with 6 bases between the two germline ends. Germline lookup yields CDR1 SGHAT and CDR2 FQNNGV. The CDR3 spans 13 residues. The CDR3 DNA reads TGTGCCAGCAGCTTAGAACCGGGTTCACCCCTCCACTTT. Its translation: CASSLEPGSPLHF. Using reference TRBV11-2 and TRBJ1-6 for the parts outside the CDR3, the full variable domain is EAGVAQSPRYKIIEKRQSVAFWCNPISGHATLYWYQQILGQGPKLLIQFQNNGVVDDSQLPKDRFSAERLKGVDSTLKIQPAKLEDSAVYLCASSLEPGSPLHFGNGTRLTVT.

The chain combines TRBV7-2 with TRBJ1-1; the D gene is possibly TRBD1 (6 bases). The ends were cut back, 5 bases at V and 1 base at J, with 11 bases in the middle. In germline, CDR1 is SGHTA, CDR2 FQGNSA. The CDR3 totals 14 residues. This chain's CDR3 is CASSPGHQNTEAFF. In nucleotides, the CDR3 is TGTGCCAGCAGCCCGGGACATCAGAACACTGAAGCTTTCTTT.

The chain uses TRBV15 and TRBJ1-2; D is perhaps TRBD1 (6 bases). The CDR3 loop spans 14 amino acids. Trimming removed 0 bases at V and 4 bases at J, with 9 bases between. Germline V gene lookup returns CDR1 LNHNV and CDR2 YYDKDF (reference sequence). This CDR3 reads CATSRDRGAYGYTF. DNA for the CDR3: TGTGCCACCAGCAGAGATCGGGGGGCCTATGGCTACACCTTC.

The chain joins TRBV7-2 to TRBJ1-1; 9 positions agree with TRBD1. The V and J ends lost 5 bases and 8 bases, in that order; junction bases with no gene match: 9. Germline loops: CDR1 SGHTA, CDR2 FQGNSA. The CDR3 spans 14 residues. In DNA, the CDR3 is TGTGCCAGCAGCGCGGACAGGGGTGAACTAGAAGCTTTCTTT. Translation gives CASSADRGELEAFF.

This chain links TRBV28 with TRBJ2-7; TRBD2 aligns across 9 bases. Trimming took 3 bases from V and 0 from J; bases not matched to a gene: 6. CDR3 size: 16 residues. In germline, CDR1 is MDHEN, CDR2 SYDVKM. This CDR3 reads CASSFVLLAGSYEQYF. The CDR3 region has the DNA TGTGCCAGCAGTTTCGTGTTACTAGCGGGCTCCTACGAGCAGTACTTC.

The chain combines TRBV25-1 with TRBJ2-1; no clear D. The CDR3 contains 10 residues. Per the germline V gene, CDR1 is MGHDK and CDR2 is SYGVNS. Trimming pared 5 bases from V and 10 bases from J, leaving 6 bases between. The CDR3 here is CASSPPEQFF. The CDR3 coding sequence is TGTGCCAGCAGTCCCCCGGAGCAGTTCTTC.

This chain links TRBV9 with TRBJ2-3; TRBD2 matches at 8 bases. V trimming: 2 bases; J trimming: 2 bases; junction bases outside the gene matches: 4. This CDR3 spans 15 amino acids. Germline CDR1 and CDR2: SGDLS and YYNGEE. In DNA, the CDR3 is TGTGCCAGCAGCGTCCGGGGGGGGTTCACAGATACGCAGTATTTT. Its protein is CASSVRGGFTDTQYF.

The J gene is TRBJ1-1, the V gene TRBV5-6; unclear D gene. This CDR3 spans 14 amino acids. CDR1 and CDR2 (germline): SGHDT, YYEEEE. Deletions cut 1 base from V and 4 bases from J, with 11 bases between. As DNA, the CDR3 is TGTGCCAGCAGCTTGACTAGGTTAGTCACTGAAGCTTTCTTT. Translated, it gives CASSLTRLVTEAFF. The full variable domain, completed using reference TRBV5-6 and TRBJ1-1, is DAGVTQSPTHLIKTRGQQVTLRCSPKSGHDTVSWYQQALGQGPQFIFQYYEEEERQRGNFPDRFSGHQFPNYSSELNVNALLLGDSALYLCASSLTRLVTEAFFGQGTRLTVV.

J is TRBJ2-1 and V is TRBV6-5; D might be TRBD2 (7 bases). Germline V gives CDR1 MNHEY, CDR2 SVGAGI. The CDR3 has 14 amino acids. V was shortened by 5 bases and J by 12 bases, with 20 bases between the two germline ends. Here the CDR3 DNA reads TGTGCCAGCAGTCCCCTAGAGGGGGTAGCGGGGCAGTTCTTC. It specifies CASSPLEGVAGQFF.

The chain carries TRBV28 and TRBJ2-2; no definite D call. The germline V gene encodes CDR1 MDHEN and CDR2 SYDVKM. Trimming shortened V by 0 bases and J by 4 bases, and 6 bases separated the two germline ends. There are 14 residues in the CDR3. The CDR3 reads CASSLWYGTGELFF. Here the CDR3 DNA reads TGTGCCAGCAGTTTATGGTACGGCACCGGGGAGCTGTTTTTT.

V usage is TRBV9 and J usage is TRBJ2-5, with TRBD2 matching over 11 bases. Judging by the DNA end, TRBJ2-7 fits better; the J call may be wrong. Looked up from germline, CDR1 is SGDLS and CDR2 is YYNGEE. CDR3 length: 14 amino acids. The CDR3, as DNA: TGTGCCAGCAGCTTAACTAGCGGGAGTTTCGAGCAGTACTTC. Translation gives CASSLTSGSFEQYF.

The chain combines TRBV27 with TRBJ2-5; 12 bases agree with TRBD1. The trim removed 7 bases at V and 5 bases at J, leaving 11 bases unmatched. Germline V gene lookup returns CDR1 MNHEY and CDR2 SMNVEV (reference sequence). The CDR3 covers 16 residues. CDR3 region: CASTSRDRGPKETQYF. The CDR3 DNA reads as TGTGCCAGCACCTCCCGGGACAGGGGGCCTAAGGAGACCCAGTACTTC.

The chain uses TRBV11-2 and TRBJ2-7, with 8 bases fitting TRBD2. The ends lost 5 bases at V and 0 bases at J; junction bases unmatched: 12. In germline, CDR1 is SGHAT, CDR2 FQNNGV. The CDR3 sequence is 17 residues long. The CDR3 loop reads CASSLPRTSGSSYEQYF. CDR3 DNA sequence: TGTGCCAGCAGCCTCCCCCGAACTAGCGGAAGCTCCTACGAGCAGTACTTC.

In nucleotides, the CDR3 is TGTGCCAGCAGCAAAGCAGGAATAGCGGGAGTAAATTTGAGCGACAATGAGCAGTTCTTC. It yields the protein CASSKAGIAGVNLSDNEQFF. This chain links TRBV21-1 with TRBJ2-1; TRBD2 is taken as the D call from the table, unchecked against the DNA. TRBV21-1 is deemed a pseudogene. The CDR3 extends over 20 amino acids.

The V call is TRBV30, the J call TRBJ2-7; possible D gene TRBD2, 5 bases. The V end lost 0 bases, the J end lost 2 bases, and 11 bases lay between the germline ends. This CDR3 region has 14 residues. Looked up from germline, CDR1 is GTSNPN and CDR2 is SVGIG (reference sequence). The CDR3 DNA sequence: TGTGCCTGGAGTGTACGAGGGAACCCCTACGAGCAGTACTTC. Translation: CAWSVRGNPYEQYF. Combining the CDR3 with reference TRBV30 and TRBJ2-7 gives the whole variable domain SQTIHQWPATLVQPVGSPLSLECTVEGTSNPNLYWYRQAAGRGLQLLFYSVGIGQISSEVPQNLSASRPQDRQFILSSKKLLLSDSGFYLCAWSVRGNPYEQYFGPGTRLTVT.

The rearrangement links TRBV5-6 to TRBJ2-2; 10 bases agree with TRBD2. The CDR3 totals 19 residues. Germline CDR1 reads SGHDT; CDR2 reads YYEEEE. The V and J ends lost 1 base and 6 bases, in that order; junction bases with no gene match: 15. The CDR3: CASSLSLGAGGPKAGELFF. The CDR3 region has the DNA TGTGCCAGCAGCTTGAGTTTGGGAGCGGGAGGGCCGAAAGCCGGGGAGCTGTTTTTT.

In this sample, this clone turned up once. CDR3 region: CASSWGDRGLNTEAFF. The CDR3 nucleotides read TGCGCCAGCAGCTGGGGGGACAGGGGCTTGAACACTGAAGCTTTCTTT. This chain uses TRBV5-1 with TRBJ1-1; 10 nucleotides agree with TRBD1. The CDR3 spans 16 residues. V gave up 3 bases and J gave up 0 bases; unmatched junction bases: 5. Per germline, CDR1 SGHRS and CDR2 YFSETQ.

The gene calls are TRBV6-5 and TRBJ1-2, with TRBD1 matching 10 bases. V shed 6 bases and J 4 bases; nucleotides not matched to a gene: 8. In germline, CDR1 is MNHEY, CDR2 SVGAGI. The CDR3 consists of 15 residues. The DNA of the CDR3 is TGTGCCAGCAGATCGACAGGGGGCGCCGGCTATGGCTACACCTTC. Its translation: CASRSTGGAGYGYTF.

This chain links TRBV5-5 with TRBJ2-5, with 11 bases fitting TRBD2. The CDR3 consists of 18 residues. The germline CDR1 and CDR2 sequences are SGHKS and YYEKEE (reference sequence). Trimming at V came to 4 bases and at J to 1 base, leaving 12 bases not matched to a gene. The CDR3 loop is CASSLNGGGLAAQETQYF. The CDR3 region has the DNA TGTGCCAGCAGCCTGAACGGCGGGGGACTAGCGGCCCAAGAGACCCAGTACTTC.

The rearrangement links TRBV7-2 to TRBJ2-5; 7 nucleotides match TRBD2. The V segment lost 6 bases and the J segment 4 bases; nucleotides outside the gene matches: 8. The CDR3 totals 14 residues. Germline-derived CDR1 and CDR2 are SGHTA and FQGNSA. For the CDR3, the DNA is TGTGCCAGCAGTTGGGGGGGGAATCGAGAGACCCAGTACTTC. Its protein product is CASSWGGNRETQYF.

This sequence joins TRBV23-1 and TRBJ2-6; D possibly corresponds to TRBD1 (6 bases). TRBV23-1 is noted as an ORF with a role that remains uncertain. The CDR3 totals 17 residues. With 0 bases removed from V and 4 bases from J, the gap between germline ends came to 13 bases. CDR3 in DNA: TGCGCCAGCAGTCAATCGAGGGGGTCGGCAGGGGCCAACGTCCTGACTTTC. Protein: CASSQSRGSAGANVLTF.

The J gene is TRBJ2-7, the V gene TRBV11-3, with a weak D call TRBD2 (6 bases). The CDR3 covers 14 residues. V was clipped by 3 bases and J by 0 bases, with 9 bases between them. From germline, CDR1 is SGHNT and CDR2 YENEEA. This CDR3 is CASSFPGSSYEQYF. In DNA, the CDR3 is TGTGCCAGCAGCTTTCCCGGGAGCTCCTACGAGCAGTACTTC.

The rearrangement joins TRBV9 to TRBJ2-1; 9 bases fit TRBD2. The CDR3 sequence is 16 residues long. Germline V gives CDR1 SGDLS, CDR2 YYNGEE. V lost 0 bases and J lost 7; bases outside the gene matches: 8. CDR3 DNA sequence: TGTGCCAGCAGCGTAGCGGTAGCGGGAGTACCGAATGAGCAGTTCTTC. This codes for CASSVAVAGVPNEQFF.